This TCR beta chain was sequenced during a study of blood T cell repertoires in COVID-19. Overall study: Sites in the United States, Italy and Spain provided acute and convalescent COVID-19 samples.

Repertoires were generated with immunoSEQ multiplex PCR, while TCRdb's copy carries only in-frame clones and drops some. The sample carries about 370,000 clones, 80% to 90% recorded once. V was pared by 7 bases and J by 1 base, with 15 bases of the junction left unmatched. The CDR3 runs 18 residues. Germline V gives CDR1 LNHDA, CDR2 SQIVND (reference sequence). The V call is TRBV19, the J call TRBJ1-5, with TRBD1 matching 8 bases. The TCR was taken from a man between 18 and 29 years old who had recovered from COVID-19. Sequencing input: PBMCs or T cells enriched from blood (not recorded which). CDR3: CASNKDRGSGFSNQPQHF. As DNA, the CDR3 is TGTGCCAGTAATAAAGACAGGGGCTCTGGCTTCAGCAATCAGCCCCAGCATTTT.